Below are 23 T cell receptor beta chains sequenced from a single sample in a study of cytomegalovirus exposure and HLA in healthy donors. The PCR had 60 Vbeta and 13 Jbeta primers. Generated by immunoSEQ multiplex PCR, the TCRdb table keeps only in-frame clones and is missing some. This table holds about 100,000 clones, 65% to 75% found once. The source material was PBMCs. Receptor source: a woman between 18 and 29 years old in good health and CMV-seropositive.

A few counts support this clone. CDR3 residues: CATGGNDTQYF. The CDR3 region has the DNA TGTGCCACAGGAGGGAATGATACGCAGTATTTT. The chain couples TRBV18 to TRBJ2-3; D is perhaps TRBD2 (6 bases). Germline V gives CDR1 KGHSH, CDR2 LQKENI. The CDR3 contains 11 residues. With 10 bases removed from V and 6 bases from J, the gap between germline ends came to 11 bases.

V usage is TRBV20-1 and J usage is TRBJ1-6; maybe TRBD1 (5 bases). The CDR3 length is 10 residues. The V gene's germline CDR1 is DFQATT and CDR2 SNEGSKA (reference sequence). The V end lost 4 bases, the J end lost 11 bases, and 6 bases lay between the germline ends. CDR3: CSATGPPLHF. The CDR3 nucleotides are TGCAGTGCTACAGGGCCACCCCTCCACTTT.

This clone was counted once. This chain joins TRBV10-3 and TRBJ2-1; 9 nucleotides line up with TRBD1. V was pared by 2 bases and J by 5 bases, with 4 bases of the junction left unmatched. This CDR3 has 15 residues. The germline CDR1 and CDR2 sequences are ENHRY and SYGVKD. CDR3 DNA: TGTGCCATCAGTGAGCCTGACAGGGGGAACAATGAGCAGTTCTTC. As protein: CAISEPDRGNNEQFF.

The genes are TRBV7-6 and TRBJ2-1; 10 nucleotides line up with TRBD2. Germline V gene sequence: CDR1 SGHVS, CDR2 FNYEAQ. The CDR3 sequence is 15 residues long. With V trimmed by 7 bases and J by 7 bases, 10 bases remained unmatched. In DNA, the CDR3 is TGTGCCAGCACGGTAGCGGGAGGCCCAGGGAATGAGCAGTTCTTC. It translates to CASTVAGGPGNEQFF. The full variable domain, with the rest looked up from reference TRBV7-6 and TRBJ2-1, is GAGVSQSPRYKVTKRGQDVALRCDPISGHVSLYWYRQALGQGPEFLTYFNYEAQQDKSGLPNDRFSAERPEGSISTLTIQRTEQRDSAMYRCASTVAGGPGNEQFFGPGTRLTVL.

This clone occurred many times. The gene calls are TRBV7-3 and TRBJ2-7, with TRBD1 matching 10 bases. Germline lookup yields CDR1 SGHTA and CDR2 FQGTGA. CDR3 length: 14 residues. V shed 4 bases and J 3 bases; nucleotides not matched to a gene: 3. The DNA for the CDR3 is TGTGCCAGCAGCTCCGGGACAGGGGACTACGAGCAGTACTTC. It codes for CASSSGTGDYEQYF.

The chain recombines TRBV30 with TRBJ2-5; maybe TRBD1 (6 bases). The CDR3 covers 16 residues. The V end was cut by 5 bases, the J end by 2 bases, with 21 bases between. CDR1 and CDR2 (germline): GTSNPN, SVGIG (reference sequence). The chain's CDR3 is CAWVHPRGYPQETQYF. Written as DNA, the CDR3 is TGTGCCTGGGTCCACCCGAGGGGGTACCCGCAAGAGACCCAGTACTTC. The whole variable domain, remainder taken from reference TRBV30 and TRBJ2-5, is SQTIHQWPATLVQPVGSPLSLECTVEGTSNPNLYWYRQAAGRGLQLLFYSVGIGQISSEVPQNLSASRPQDRQFILSSKKLLLSDSGFYLCAWVHPRGYPQETQYFGPGTRLLVL.

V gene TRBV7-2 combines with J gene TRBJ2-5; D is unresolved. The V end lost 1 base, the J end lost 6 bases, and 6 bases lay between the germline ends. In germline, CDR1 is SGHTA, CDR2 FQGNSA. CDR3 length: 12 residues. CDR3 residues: CASSLGGKTQYF. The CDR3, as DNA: TGTGCCAGCAGCTTAGGAGGTAAGACCCAGTACTTC. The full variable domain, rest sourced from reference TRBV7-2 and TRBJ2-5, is GAGVSQSPSNKVTEKGKDVELRCDPISGHTALYWYRQSLGQGLEFLIYFQGNSAPDKSGLPSDRFSAERTGGSVSTLTIQRTQQEDSAVYLCASSLGGKTQYFGPGTRLLVL.

The DNA for the CDR3 is TGTGCCAGCAGTTATTCGGGAACGAACACTGAAGCTTTCTTT. Translation gives CASSYSGTNTEAFF. This rearrangement joins TRBV6-5 to TRBJ1-1; D remains unclear. V lost 3 bases to trimming and J lost 1 base, with 9 bases between them. Germline V gene data show CDR1 as MNHEY and CDR2 as SVGAGI. CDR3 size: 14 residues.

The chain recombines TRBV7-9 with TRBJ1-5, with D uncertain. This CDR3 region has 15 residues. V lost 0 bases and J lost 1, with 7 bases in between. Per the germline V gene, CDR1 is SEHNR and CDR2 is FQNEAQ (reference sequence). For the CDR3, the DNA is TGTGCCAGCAGCTTAGCGGAACAGAGCAATCAGCCCCAGCATTTT. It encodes CASSLAEQSNQPQHF.

CDR3: CASSDWQDSYEQYF. As DNA, the CDR3 is TGTGCCAGCAGTGACTGGCAGGACTCCTACGAGCAGTACTTC. V usage is TRBV2 and J usage is TRBJ2-7; D gene uncertain. This CDR3 spans 14 amino acids. V dropped 3 bases and J dropped 0 bases, with 9 bases sitting between them. Germline CDR1 SNHLY, CDR2 FYNNEI.

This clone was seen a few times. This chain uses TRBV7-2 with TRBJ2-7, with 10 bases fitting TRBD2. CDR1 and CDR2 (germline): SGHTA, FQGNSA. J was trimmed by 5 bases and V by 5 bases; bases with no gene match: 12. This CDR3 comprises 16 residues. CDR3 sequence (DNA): TGTGCCAGCAGCCCACCGACAGCGGGAGGGCCTAACGAGCAGTACTTC. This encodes CASSPPTAGGPNEQYF. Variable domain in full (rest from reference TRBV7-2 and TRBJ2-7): GAGVSQSPSNKVTEKGKDVELRCDPISGHTALYWYRQSLGQGLEFLIYFQGNSAPDKSGLPSDRFSAERTGGSVSTLTIQRTQQEDSAVYLCASSPPTAGGPNEQYFGPGTRLTVT.

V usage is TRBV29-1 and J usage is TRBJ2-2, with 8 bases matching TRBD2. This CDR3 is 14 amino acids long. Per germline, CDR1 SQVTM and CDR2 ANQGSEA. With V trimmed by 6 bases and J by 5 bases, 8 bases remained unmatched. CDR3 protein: CSVGSSGLTGELFF. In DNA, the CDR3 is TGCAGCGTGGGTTCTAGCGGGCTGACCGGGGAGCTGTTTTTT.

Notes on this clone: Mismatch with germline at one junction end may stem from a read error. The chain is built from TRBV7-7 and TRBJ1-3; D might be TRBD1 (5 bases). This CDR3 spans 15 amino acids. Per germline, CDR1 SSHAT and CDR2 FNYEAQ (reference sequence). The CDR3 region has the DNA TGTGCTAGCAGCTTAGCGGGGGGAACTGGAAACACCATATATTTT. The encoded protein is CASSLAGGTGNTIYF. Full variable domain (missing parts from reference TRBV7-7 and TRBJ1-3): GAGVSQSPRYKVTKRGQDVTLRCDPISSHATLYWYQQALGQGPEFLTYFNYEAQPDKSGLPSDRFSAERPEGSISTLTIQRTEQRDSAMYRCASSLAGGTGNTIYFGEGSWLTVV.

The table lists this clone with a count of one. CDR3 DNA sequence: TGCAGCGTTCGTCCGGGACAGACAGATCTTAGCTCTGGAAACACCATATATTTT. This codes for CSVRPGQTDLSSGNTIYF. V and J are TRBV29-1 and TRBJ1-3, with 7 bases identical to TRBD1. Trimming removed 5 bases from V and 0 bases from J; junction bases left unmatched: 16. In germline, CDR1 is SQVTM, CDR2 ANQGSEA. The CDR3 spans 18 residues. The full variable domain, completed using reference TRBV29-1 and TRBJ1-3, is SAVISQKPSRDICQRGTSLTIQCQVDSQVTMMFWYRQQPGQSLTLIATANQGSEATYESGFVIDKFPISRPNLTFSTLTVSNMSPEDSSIYLCSVRPGQTDLSSGNTIYFGEGSWLTVV.

This CDR3 is CASRVAESSYNEQFF. In nucleotides, the CDR3 is TGCGCCAGCAGGGTAGCGGAGAGCTCCTACAATGAGCAGTTCTTC. The V and J genes are TRBV5-1 and TRBJ2-1; tentatively, D is TRBD2 (6 bases). The V end was cut by 5 bases, the J end by 0 bases, with 12 bases between. Germline V gene data show CDR1 as SGHRS and CDR2 as YFSETQ. This CDR3 comprises 15 residues.

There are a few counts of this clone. For the CDR3, the DNA is TGCGCCAGCAGGTTGACAGGGGGCGGCACTGAAGCTTTCTTT. This codes for CASRLTGGGTEAFF. The V call is TRBV5-1, the J call TRBJ1-1, with 10 bases lining up with TRBD1. Per germline, CDR1 SGHRS and CDR2 YFSETQ. V shed 5 bases, J shed 4 bases, and the junction held 5 bases outside the gene matches. The CDR3 spans 14 residues.

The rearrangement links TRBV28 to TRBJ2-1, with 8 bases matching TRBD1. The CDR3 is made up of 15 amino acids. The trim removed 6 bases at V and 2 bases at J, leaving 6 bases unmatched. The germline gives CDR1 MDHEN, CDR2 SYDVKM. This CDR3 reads CASRQGQVTYNEQFF. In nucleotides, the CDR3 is TGTGCCAGCAGACAGGGACAGGTTACCTACAATGAGCAGTTCTTC.

In nucleotides, the CDR3 is TGTGCCAGCAGCCCCGACAGGGGGCATGAAGCTTTCTTT. This encodes CASSPDRGHEAFF. The chain is built from TRBV7-3 and TRBJ1-1; 10 bases are shared with TRBD1. J gave up 7 bases and V 5 bases, and 4 bases lay outside the gene matches. CDR3 length equals 13 residues. CDR1 and CDR2 from the germline V gene are SGHTA and FQGTGA.

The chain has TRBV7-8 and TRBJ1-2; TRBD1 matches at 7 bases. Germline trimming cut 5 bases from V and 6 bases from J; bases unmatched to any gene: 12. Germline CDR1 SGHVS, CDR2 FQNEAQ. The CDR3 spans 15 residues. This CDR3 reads CASSRQGRGVDGYTF. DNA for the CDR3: TGTGCCAGCAGCCGACAGGGAAGAGGGGTCGATGGCTACACCTTC.

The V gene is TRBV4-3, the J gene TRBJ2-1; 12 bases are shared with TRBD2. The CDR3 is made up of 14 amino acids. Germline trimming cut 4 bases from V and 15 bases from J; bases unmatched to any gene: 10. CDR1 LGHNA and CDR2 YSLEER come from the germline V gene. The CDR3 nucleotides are TGCGCCAGCAGCCTCTTGTCGACTAGCGGGAGACTGTTCTTC. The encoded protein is CASSLLSTSGRLFF.

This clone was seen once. The CDR3: CASSLAGGGYTGELFF. CDR3 sequence (DNA): TGTGCCAGCAGCTTAGCTGGCGGGGGCTACACCGGGGAGCTGTTTTTT. V usage is TRBV11-3 and J usage is TRBJ2-2, with TRBD2 as a possible D gene (7 bases). Germline V CDR1 and CDR2: SGHNT, YENEEA. The CDR3 consists of 16 residues. V was cut by 1 base and J by 3 bases, with 12 bases left in between. The whole variable domain, remainder taken from reference TRBV11-3 and TRBJ2-2, is EAGVVQSPRYKIIEKKQPVAFWCNPISGHNTLYWYLQNLGQGPELLIRYENEEAVDDSQLPKDRFSAERLKGVDSTLKIQPAELGDSAVYLCASSLAGGGYTGELFFGEGSRLTVL.

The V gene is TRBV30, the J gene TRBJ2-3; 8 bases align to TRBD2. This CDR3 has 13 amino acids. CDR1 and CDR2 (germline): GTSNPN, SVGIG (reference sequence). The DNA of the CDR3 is TGTGCATCCGGACGGCGGGAGGCAGATACGCAGTATTTT. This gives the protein CASGRREADTQYF.

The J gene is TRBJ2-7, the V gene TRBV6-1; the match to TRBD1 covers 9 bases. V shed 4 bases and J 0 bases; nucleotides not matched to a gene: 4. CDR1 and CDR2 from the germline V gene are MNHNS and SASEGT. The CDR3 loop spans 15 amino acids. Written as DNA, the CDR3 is TGTGCCAGCAGTGGGACAGGGGCTAGCTCCTACGAGCAGTACTTC. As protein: CASSGTGASSYEQYF.